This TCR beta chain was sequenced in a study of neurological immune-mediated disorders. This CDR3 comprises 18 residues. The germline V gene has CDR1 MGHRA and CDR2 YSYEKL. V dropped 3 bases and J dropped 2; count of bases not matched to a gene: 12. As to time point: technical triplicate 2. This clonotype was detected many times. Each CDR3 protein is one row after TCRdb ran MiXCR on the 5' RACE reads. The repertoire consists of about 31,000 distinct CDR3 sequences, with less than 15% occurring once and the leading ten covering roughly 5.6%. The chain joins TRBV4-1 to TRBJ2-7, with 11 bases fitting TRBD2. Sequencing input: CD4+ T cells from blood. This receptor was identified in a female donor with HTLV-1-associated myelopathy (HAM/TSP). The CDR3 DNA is TGCGCCAGCAGCCACCCCCGCGAGGGACTAGCGGACACCTACGAGCAGTACTTC. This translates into CASSHPREGLADTYEQYF.